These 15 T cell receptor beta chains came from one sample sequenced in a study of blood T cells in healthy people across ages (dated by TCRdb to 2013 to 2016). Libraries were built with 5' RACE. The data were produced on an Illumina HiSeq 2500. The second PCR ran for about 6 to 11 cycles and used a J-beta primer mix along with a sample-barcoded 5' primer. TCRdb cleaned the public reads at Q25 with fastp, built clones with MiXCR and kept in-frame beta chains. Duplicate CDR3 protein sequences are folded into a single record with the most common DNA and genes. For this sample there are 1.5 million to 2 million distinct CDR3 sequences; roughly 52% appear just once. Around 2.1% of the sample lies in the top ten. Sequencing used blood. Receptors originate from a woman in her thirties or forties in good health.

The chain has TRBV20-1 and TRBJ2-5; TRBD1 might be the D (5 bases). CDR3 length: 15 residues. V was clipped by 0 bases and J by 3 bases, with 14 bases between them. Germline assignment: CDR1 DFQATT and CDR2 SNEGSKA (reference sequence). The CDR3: CSAREHDRTEETQYF. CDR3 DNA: TGCAGTGCTAGAGAGCACGACAGAACCGAAGAGACCCAGTACTTC.

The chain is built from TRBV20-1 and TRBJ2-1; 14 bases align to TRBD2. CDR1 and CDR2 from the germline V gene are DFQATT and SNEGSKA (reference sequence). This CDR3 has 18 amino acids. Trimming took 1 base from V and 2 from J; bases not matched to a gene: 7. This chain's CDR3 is CSARGTSGGPIAYNEQFF. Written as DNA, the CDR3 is TGCAGTGCTAGAGGGACTAGCGGGGGGCCAATCGCCTACAATGAGCAGTTCTTC.

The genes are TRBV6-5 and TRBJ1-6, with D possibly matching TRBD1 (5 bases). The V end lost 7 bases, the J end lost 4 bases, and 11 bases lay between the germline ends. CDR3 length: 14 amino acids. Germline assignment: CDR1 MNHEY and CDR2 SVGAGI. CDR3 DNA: TGTGCCAGCATGACGGGGACGTATAATTCACCCCTCCACTTT. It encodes CASMTGTYNSPLHF.

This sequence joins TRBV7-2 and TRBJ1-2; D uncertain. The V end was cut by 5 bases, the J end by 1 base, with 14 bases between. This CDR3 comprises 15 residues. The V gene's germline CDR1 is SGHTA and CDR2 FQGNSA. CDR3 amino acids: CASSDTIRSNYGYTF. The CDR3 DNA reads TGTGCCAGCAGCGACACGATCAGAAGTAACTATGGCTACACCTTC.

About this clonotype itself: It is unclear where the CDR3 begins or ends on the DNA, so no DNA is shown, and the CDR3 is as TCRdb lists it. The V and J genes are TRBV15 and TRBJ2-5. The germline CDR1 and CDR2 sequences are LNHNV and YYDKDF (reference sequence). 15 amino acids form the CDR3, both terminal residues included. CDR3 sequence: CATSRVFGSGYEQYF.

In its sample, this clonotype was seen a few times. The CDR3 loop reads CSARRTSGPDTQYF. The CDR3 DNA reads TGCAGTGCTAGAAGGACTAGCGGCCCAGATACGCAGTATTTT. This rearrangement joins TRBV20-1 to TRBJ2-3, with TRBD2 identical over 10 bases. Unmatched junction bases numbered 3, after V lost 2 bases and J lost 4 bases. The CDR3 covers 14 residues. Germline V gives CDR1 DFQATT, CDR2 SNEGSKA (reference sequence).

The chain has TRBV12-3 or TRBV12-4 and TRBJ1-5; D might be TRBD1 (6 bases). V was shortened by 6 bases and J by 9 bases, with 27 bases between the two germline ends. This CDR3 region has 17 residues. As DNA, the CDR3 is TGTGCCAGCAGACGCGTTTTCCGGACAGAGGGGGTTTCGCCCCAGCATTTT. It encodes CASRRVFRTEGVSPQHF.

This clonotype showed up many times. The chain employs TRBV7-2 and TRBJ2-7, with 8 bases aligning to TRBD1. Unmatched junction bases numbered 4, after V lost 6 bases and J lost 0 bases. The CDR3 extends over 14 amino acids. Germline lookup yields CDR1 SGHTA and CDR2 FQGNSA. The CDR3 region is CASSMDRASYEQYF. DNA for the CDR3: TGTGCCAGCAGTATGGACAGGGCCTCCTACGAGCAGTACTTC. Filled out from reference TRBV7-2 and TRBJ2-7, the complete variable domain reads GAGVSQSPSNKVTEKGKDVELRCDPISGHTALYWYRQSLGQGLEFLIYFQGNSAPDKSGLPSDRFSAERTGGSVSTLTIQRTQQEDSAVYLCASSMDRASYEQYFGPGTRLTVT.

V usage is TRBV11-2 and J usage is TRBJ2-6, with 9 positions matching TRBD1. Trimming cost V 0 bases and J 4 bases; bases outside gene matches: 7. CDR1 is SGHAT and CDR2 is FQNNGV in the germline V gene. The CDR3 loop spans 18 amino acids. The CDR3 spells CASSLDGTGSFGANVLTF. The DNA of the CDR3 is TGTGCCAGCAGCTTAGATGGGACAGGGAGCTTCGGGGCCAACGTCCTGACTTTC. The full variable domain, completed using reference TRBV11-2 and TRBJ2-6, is EAGVAQSPRYKIIEKRQSVAFWCNPISGHATLYWYQQILGQGPKLLIQFQNNGVVDDSQLPKDRFSAERLKGVDSTLKIQPAKLEDSAVYLCASSLDGTGSFGANVLTFGAGSRLTVL.

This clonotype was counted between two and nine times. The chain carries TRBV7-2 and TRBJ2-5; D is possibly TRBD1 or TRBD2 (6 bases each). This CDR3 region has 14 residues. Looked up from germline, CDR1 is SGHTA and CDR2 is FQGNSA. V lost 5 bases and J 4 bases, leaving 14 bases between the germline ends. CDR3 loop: CASSVGGQGETQYF. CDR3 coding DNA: TGTGCCAGCAGCGTTGGGGGGCAGGGAGAGACCCAGTACTTC.

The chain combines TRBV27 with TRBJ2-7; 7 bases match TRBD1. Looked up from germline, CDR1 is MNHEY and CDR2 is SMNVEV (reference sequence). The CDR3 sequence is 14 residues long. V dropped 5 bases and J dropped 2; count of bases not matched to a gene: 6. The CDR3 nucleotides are TGTGCCAGCAGTCGACAGGGTGACACCTACGAGCAGTACTTC. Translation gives CASSRQGDTYEQYF.

CDR3 sequence: CASCPSGNIQYF. The CDR3 nucleotides read TGTGCCAGCTGTCCTTCAGGGAACATTCAGTACTTC. The V call is TRBV25-1, the J call TRBJ2-7, with TRBD1 as a possible D gene (5 bases). The J call is uncertain, as TRBJ2-4 better fits the DNA end. The length of the CDR3 is 12 residues. Germline lookup yields CDR1 MGHDK and CDR2 SYGVNS.

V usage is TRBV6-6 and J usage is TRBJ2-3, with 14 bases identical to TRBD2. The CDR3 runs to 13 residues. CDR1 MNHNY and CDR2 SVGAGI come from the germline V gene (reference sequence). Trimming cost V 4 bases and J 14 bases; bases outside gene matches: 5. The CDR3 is CASSSGLAGVPYF. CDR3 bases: TGTGCCAGCAGTTCGGGACTAGCGGGGGTTCCGTATTTT.

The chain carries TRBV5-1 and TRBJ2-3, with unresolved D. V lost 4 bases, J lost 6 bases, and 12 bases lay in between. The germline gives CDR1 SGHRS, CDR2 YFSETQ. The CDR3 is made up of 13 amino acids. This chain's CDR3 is CASSDLSEDTQYF. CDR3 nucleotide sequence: TGCGCCAGCAGCGACCTCTCCGAGGATACGCAGTATTTT. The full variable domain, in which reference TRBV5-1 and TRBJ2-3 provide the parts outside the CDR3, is KAGVTQTPRYLIKTRGQQVTLSCSPISGHRSVSWYQQTPGQGLQFLFEYFSETQRNKGNFPGRFSGRQFSNSRSEMNVSTLELGDSALYLCASSDLSEDTQYFGPGTRLTVL.

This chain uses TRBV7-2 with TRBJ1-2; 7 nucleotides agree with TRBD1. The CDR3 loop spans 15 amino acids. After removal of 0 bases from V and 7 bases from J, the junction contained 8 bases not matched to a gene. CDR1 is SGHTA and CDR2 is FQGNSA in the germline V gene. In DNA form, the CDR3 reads TGTGCCAGCAGCTTAGCTAGGGGGACAGCGGGTGGCTACACCTTC. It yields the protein CASSLARGTAGGYTF.